This passage covers 28 T cell receptor beta chains from one sample sequenced in a study of CD8 T cells in Susac syndrome (dated by TCRdb to between 2019 and 2020). Library creation used the immunoSEQ multiplex PCR assay. RNA was extracted with the RNeasy kit and about 0.45 to 1 ug was reverse transcribed using random hexamers. The raw public data were reprocessed by TCRdb itself: fastp quality trimming at Q25, MiXCR clonotype calling, in-frame beta chains only. Rows merge per CDR3 protein into single entries with the most common DNA and genes. The sample table lists over 140,000 distinct CDR3 sequences, approximately 95% of them with a count of one. The top ten hold roughly 0.15% of the sample. The sequenced sample was CD4+ T cells from PBMCs. The receptor source for this set is a human donor with Susac syndrome.

The chain couples TRBV5-6 to TRBJ2-1; 14 nucleotides align to TRBD2. The V and J ends lost 0 bases and 13 bases, in that order; junction bases with no gene match: 6. CDR1 and CDR2 from the germline V gene are SGHDT and YYEEEE. The CDR3 sequence is 15 residues long. CDR3 region: CASSLGLAGGRRQFF. CDR3 DNA: TGTGCCAGCAGCTTGGGACTAGCGGGGGGGCGGCGACAGTTCTTC.

V usage is TRBV6-2 or TRBV6-3 and J usage is TRBJ2-1; 10 nucleotides agree with TRBD2. Germline lookup yields CDR1 MNHEY and CDR2 SVGEGT. CDR3 length: 15 amino acids. V trimming: 5 bases; J trimming: 7 bases; junction bases outside the gene matches: 8. This CDR3 is CASSKQAGGPNEQFF. For the CDR3, the DNA is TGTGCCAGCAGTAAGCAAGCGGGAGGGCCTAATGAGCAGTTCTTC.

The chain uses TRBV30 and TRBJ1-2; tentatively, D is TRBD1 (6 bases). V was shortened by 2 bases and J by 4 bases, with 11 bases between the two germline ends. The V gene's germline CDR1 is GTSNPN and CDR2 SVGIG (reference sequence). CDR3 size: 13 residues. CDR3: CAWSLNRAYGYTF. CDR3 DNA: TGTGCCTGGAGTTTGAACAGGGCCTATGGCTACACCTTC.

The gene calls are TRBV30 and TRBJ2-1; D tentatively reads TRBD1 or TRBD2 (5 bases each). Trimming took off 3 bases at V and 10 bases at J, with 22 bases between the two ends. The germline V gene encodes CDR1 GTSNPN and CDR2 SVGIG (reference sequence). The CDR3 runs 15 residues. The chain's CDR3 is CAWRAGAVGFGEQFF. CDR3 nucleotides: TGTGCCTGGAGAGCCGGGGCCGTGGGTTTTGGAGAGCAGTTCTTC. Full variable domain (rest looked up from reference TRBV30 and TRBJ2-1): SQTIHQWPATLVQPVGSPLSLECTVEGTSNPNLYWYRQAAGRGLQLLFYSVGIGQISSEVPQNLSASRPQDRQFILSSKKLLLSDSGFYLCAWRAGAVGFGEQFFGPGTRLTVL.

This chain uses TRBV29-1 with TRBJ2-7, with D maybe TRBD1 (5 bases). Germline CDR1 and CDR2: SQVTM and ANQGSEA. This CDR3 is 11 amino acids long. Between the trimmed V and J ends, which lost 6 bases and 6 bases, there was a span of 12 bases. The CDR3 region is CSVNSGPEQYF. In DNA, the CDR3 is TGCAGCGTAAACTCAGGGCCCGAGCAGTACTTC.

This clonotype was found once. The chain employs TRBV5-6 and TRBJ1-1; D remains ambiguous. The CDR3 has 15 residues. Germline V gene data show CDR1 as SGHDT and CDR2 as YYEEEE. Deletions cut 0 bases from V and 1 base from J, with 10 bases between. DNA for the CDR3: TGTGCCAGCAGCTTGGGAACAGTCTCGAACACTGAAGCTTTCTTT. Translating gives CASSLGTVSNTEAFF.

The V and J genes are TRBV30 and TRBJ2-2; D is possibly TRBD1 (6 bases). Deletions cut 5 bases from V and 1 base from J, with 11 bases between. The length of the CDR3 is 14 residues. CDR1 and CDR2 (germline): GTSNPN, SVGIG (reference sequence). CDR3 sequence: CAWDRSLNTGELFF. Here the CDR3 DNA reads TGTGCCTGGGACAGGAGCTTGAACACCGGGGAGCTGTTTTTT.

The chain has TRBV5-5 and TRBJ2-5, with no clear D. Trimming removed 0 bases from V and 1 base from J, with 7 bases in between. This CDR3 comprises 14 residues. Germline CDR1 is SGHKS and CDR2 is YYEKEE (reference sequence). CDR3 sequence reads: CASSLDFAQETQYF. The CDR3 DNA follows: TGTGCCAGCAGCTTGGACTTTGCCCAAGAGACCCAGTACTTC. Complete variable domain (other parts from reference TRBV5-5 and TRBJ2-5): DAGVTQSPTHLIKTRGQQVTLRCSPISGHKSVSWYQQVLGQGPQFIFQYYEKEERGRGNFPDRFSARQFPNYSSELNVNALLLGDSALYLCASSLDFAQETQYFGPGTRLLVL.

The J gene is TRBJ2-3, the V gene TRBV30; D unresolved. CDR1 and CDR2 from the germline V gene are GTSNPN and SVGIG (reference sequence). The V gene lost 0 bases and the J gene lost 5 bases, with 9 bases spanning the gap. This CDR3 contains 13 residues. CDR3 in amino acids: CAWSVRSGDTQYF. CDR3 DNA: TGTGCCTGGAGTGTACGATCCGGAGATACGCAGTATTTT.

This chain uses TRBV20-1 with TRBJ1-2, with 7 bases lining up with TRBD1. Germline V lookup: CDR1 DFQATT, CDR2 SNEGSKA (reference sequence). This CDR3 has 14 amino acids. The junction had 7 bases not matched to a gene; V was cut back by 6 bases and J by 0 bases. CDR3 nucleotides: TGCAGTGCGCCAGGACAGGTCTCTAACTATGGCTACACCTTC. Translated: CSAPGQVSNYGYTF.

The CDR3 region has the DNA TGCAGCGTTGTAAAGGCGGGCGGGATCAATTTCAATGAGCAGTTCTTC. It specifies CSVVKAGGINFNEQFF. This chain uses TRBV29-1 with TRBJ2-1; a possible D gene is TRBD2 (6 bases). Germline CDR1 is SQVTM and CDR2 is ANQGSEA. The length of the CDR3 is 16 residues. Trimming took 4 bases from V and 6 from J, leaving 22 bases between them.

J is TRBJ2-1 and V is TRBV28; the match to TRBD2 covers 11 bases. Trimming removed 8 bases from V and 9 bases from J; junction bases left unmatched: 18. Looked up from germline, CDR1 is MDHEN and CDR2 is SYDVKM. The CDR3 contains 17 residues. CDR3 residues: CASGSSGRTPSAAEQFF. CDR3 bases: TGTGCCAGCGGATCTAGCGGGAGGACCCCGTCCGCCGCTGAGCAGTTCTTC.

The chain recombines TRBV20-1 with TRBJ2-7; D is possibly TRBD1 or TRBD2 (6 bases each). Germline-derived CDR1 and CDR2 are DFQATT and SNEGSKA (reference sequence). Trimming cost V 3 bases and J 3 bases, with 15 bases left between them. This CDR3 is 14 amino acids long. CDR3 nucleotide sequence: TGCAGTGCTAGCCCGGGGGCAGGACGCTACGAGCAGTACTTC. This codes for CSASPGAGRYEQYF.

The chain combines TRBV20-1 with TRBJ2-5, with D perhaps TRBD1 (6 bases). Per the germline V gene, CDR1 is DFQATT and CDR2 is SNEGSKA (reference sequence). This CDR3 has 16 residues. The V end was cut by 0 bases, the J end by 0 bases, with 14 bases between. DNA for the CDR3: TGCAGTGCTAGAGATTTTCCCTCAGGGGACCAAGAGACCCAGTACTTC. Translating it yields CSARDFPSGDQETQYF.

The chain employs TRBV29-1 and TRBJ1-1, with 7 bases fitting TRBD1. The CDR3 sequence is 14 residues long. Germline CDR1 SQVTM, CDR2 ANQGSEA. With 6 bases clipped from V and 10 bases from J, the junction kept 17 bases outside the gene matches. Here the CDR3 DNA reads TGCAGCGTCGCCGGGACAGATGTCGAAGCTGGAGCTTTCTTT. Amino acid sequence: CSVAGTDVEAGAFF.

The J gene is TRBJ2-1, the V gene TRBV14; D ambiguous. V shed 4 bases and J shed 10 bases, with 14 bases lying between them. Germline-derived CDR1 and CDR2 are SGHDN and FVKESK. The CDR3 length is 13 residues. DNA for the CDR3: TGTGCCAGCAGCCCTTCTACTTTTAGAGAGCAGTTCTTC. Its protein is CASSPSTFREQFF.

The V and J genes are TRBV2 and TRBJ2-7; D might be TRBD1 (6 bases). Germline V gene data show CDR1 as SNHLY and CDR2 as FYNNEI. This CDR3 contains 14 residues. The germline V and J ends were trimmed by 6 bases and 2 bases, with 14 bases remaining between them. CDR3 DNA: TGTGCCAGCAGGTACCGGGACACGGCCTACGAGCAGTACTTC. This codes for CASRYRDTAYEQYF.

This rearrangement joins TRBV6-5 to TRBJ1-1; TRBD1 might be the D (5 bases). CDR1 MNHEY and CDR2 SVGAGI come from the germline V gene. V was cut by 7 bases and J by 4 bases, with 13 bases left in between. The CDR3 consists of 13 residues. CDR3 sequence: CASTKGVGTEAFF. The CDR3 DNA is TGTGCCAGCACCAAAGGGGTTGGCACTGAAGCTTTCTTT.

The rearrangement joins TRBV25-1 to TRBJ2-1, with 8 bases identical to TRBD2. V lost 8 bases, J lost 8 bases, and 5 bases stayed unmatched. This CDR3 has 12 amino acids. CDR1 is MGHDK, CDR2 SYGVNS, per germline. Here the CDR3 reads CASSRRGDEQFF. DNA of the CDR3: TGTGCCAGCTCCCGGCGGGGGGATGAGCAGTTCTTC.

This sequence joins TRBV25-1 and TRBJ2-3; D is undetermined. Trimming pared 2 bases from V and 2 bases from J, leaving 8 bases between. The CDR3 contains 14 residues. Germline values: CDR1 MGHDK, CDR2 SYGVNS. The CDR3 DNA sequence: TGTGCCAGCAGTGAAGTAGGGATCACAGATACGCAGTATTTT. Encoded protein: CASSEVGITDTQYF.

The chain carries TRBV20-1 and TRBJ2-3, with D perhaps TRBD2 (5 bases). CDR1 and CDR2 (germline): DFQATT, SNEGSKA (reference sequence). Trimming pared 5 bases from V and 5 bases from J, leaving 11 bases between. The CDR3 length is 12 residues. The CDR3 region has the DNA TGCAGTGCTTGGCGAGAGGGAGATACGCAGTATTTT. Its protein is CSAWREGDTQYF.

The gene calls are TRBV7-3 and TRBJ2-1, with 7 bases aligning to TRBD1. Germline CDR1 SGHTA, CDR2 FQGTGA. Unmatched junction bases numbered 3, after V lost 5 bases and J lost 5 bases. The length of the CDR3 is 13 residues. DNA of the CDR3: TGTGCCAGCAGCGCAGACAGGGACAATGAGCAGTTCTTC. Translating gives CASSADRDNEQFF.

This chain joins TRBV24-1 and TRBJ2-5; 9 positions agree with TRBD1. The CDR3 spans 14 residues. The V gene end was trimmed by 4 bases and the J gene end by 5 bases; junction bases not matched to a gene: 4. Germline V CDR1 and CDR2: KGHDR, SFDVKD. This CDR3 is CATSDGQGRETQYF. In DNA, the CDR3 is TGTGCCACCAGTGACGGACAGGGGAGGGAGACCCAGTACTTC.

The chain joins TRBV24-1 to TRBJ1-2; 7 bases map to TRBD1. V was clipped by 3 bases and J by 6 bases; unmatched bases: 3. Germline V gene lookup returns CDR1 KGHDR and CDR2 SFDVKD. The CDR3 runs to 13 residues. CDR3 DNA: TGTGCCACCAGTGATGGAGGGGGCCATGGCTACACCTTC. This translates into CATSDGGGHGYTF.

The rearrangement joins TRBV12-3 or TRBV12-4 to TRBJ2-1; D uncertain. V lost 5 bases and J 0 bases, leaving 14 bases between the germline ends. The CDR3 runs to 16 residues. CDR3 sequence: CASSPRRDSSYNEQFF. The CDR3 coding sequence is TGTGCCAGCAGTCCCCGAAGAGATAGCTCCTACAATGAGCAGTTCTTC.

The V call is TRBV7-9, the J call TRBJ2-1; D not certain. The germline gives CDR1 SEHNR, CDR2 FQNEAQ (reference sequence). The V gene lost 0 bases and the J gene lost 6 bases, with 9 bases spanning the gap. The CDR3 is 14 amino acids. In nucleotides, the CDR3 is TGTGCCAGCAGCTTAGCCGTAGTCGTCAATGAGCAGTTCTTC. It encodes CASSLAVVVNEQFF.

This chain uses TRBV30 with TRBJ2-1; TRBD1 is a possible D gene (5 bases). Trimming pared 1 base from V and 4 bases from J, leaving 14 bases between. In germline, CDR1 is GTSNPN, CDR2 SVGIG (reference sequence). CDR3 length: 15 amino acids. CDR3 coding DNA: TGTGCCTGGAGTGCTGGGGCAGCCCGATACAATGAGCAGTTCTTC. Protein product: CAWSAGAARYNEQFF. Full variable domain (rest looked up from reference TRBV30 and TRBJ2-1): SQTIHQWPATLVQPVGSPLSLECTVEGTSNPNLYWYRQAAGRGLQLLFYSVGIGQISSEVPQNLSASRPQDRQFILSSKKLLLSDSGFYLCAWSAGAARYNEQFFGPGTRLTVL.

The chain links TRBV14 to TRBJ2-5; 11 positions agree with TRBD2. J lost 5 bases, V lost 2 bases, and 4 bases had no gene match. The V gene's germline CDR1 is SGHDN and CDR2 FVKESK. There are 15 residues in the CDR3. This CDR3 reads CASSQPRTSGETQYF. The CDR3 nucleotides read TGTGCCAGCAGCCAACCTCGGACTAGCGGGGAGACCCAGTACTTC.